Each of the 26 T cell receptor beta chains below was sequenced from the same sample in a study of PD-L1 blockade in urothelial cancer (dated by TCRdb to about 2017). The library relied on the immunoSEQ multiplex PCR assay. TCRdb's version of the immuneACCESS table is confined to in-frame rearrangements and falls short of the full clone set. An unresolved V gene accounts for under half of the shortfall where checked; the remainder is of unknown origin. The sample data list tens of thousands of clones, and around 90% of these were observed just once. The ten most abundant clones make up 1.5% to 2% of the sample. The time point label for this specimen denotes: pretreatment peripheral blood. The material sequenced was PBMCs, taken around atezolizumab (anti-PD-L1) treatment. The receptors stem from a man in his sixties with urothelial cancer.

CDR3 sequence reads: CAWSVGTAHGYTF. The DNA for the CDR3 is TGTGCCTGGAGTGTAGGGACAGCCCATGGCTACACCTTC. The chain has TRBV30 and TRBJ1-2, with TRBD1 matching over 7 bases. CDR1 is GTSNPN, CDR2 SVGIG, per germline (reference sequence). The CDR3 is made up of 13 amino acids. V shed 0 bases, J shed 6 bases, and the junction held 4 bases outside the gene matches.

The chain's CDR3 is CAISDFGRDSPLHF. Written as DNA, the CDR3 is TGTGCCATCAGTGATTTCGGGAGGGATTCACCCCTCCACTTT. The chain employs TRBV10-3 and TRBJ1-6; unclear D gene. The CDR3 has 14 residues. CDR1 is ENHRY and CDR2 is SYGVKD in the germline V gene. V lost 3 bases, J lost 8 bases, and 11 bases lay in between.

The chain combines TRBV10-1 with TRBJ2-2; TRBD1 might be the D (6 bases). This CDR3 comprises 16 residues. Germline assignment: CDR1 WNHNN and CDR2 SYGVQD (reference sequence). V was trimmed by 2 bases and J by 6 bases, leaving 16 bases between them. CDR3 DNA: TGCGCCAGCAGTGAGCCCAGGGACCCAGGGGCCGGGGAGCTGTTTTTT. Amino acids: CASSEPRDPGAGELFF.

The rearrangement joins TRBV10-1 to TRBJ2-6; TRBD2 is a possible D gene (7 bases). The CDR3 is made up of 16 amino acids. The germline CDR1 and CDR2 sequences are WNHNN and SYGVQD (reference sequence). Trimming pared 0 bases from V and 4 bases from J, leaving 10 bases between. Here the CDR3 DNA reads TGCGCCAGCAGTGAGTCGGGGGGGCCCGGGGCCAACGTCCTGACTTTC. Amino acids: CASSESGGPGANVLTF.

CDR3 DNA sequence: TGTGCCAGCAGCTTAGACGGACAGGGGAATTCACCCCTCCACTTT. This codes for CASSLDGQGNSPLHF. V usage is TRBV7-3 and J usage is TRBJ1-6; TRBD1 aligns across 9 bases. Germline CDR1 is SGHTA and CDR2 is FQGTGA. The CDR3 runs 15 residues. Trimming at V came to 2 bases and at J to 7 bases, leaving 3 bases not matched to a gene.

The genes are TRBV5-6 and TRBJ1-6; TRBD1 agrees at 9 bases. From germline, CDR1 is SGHDT and CDR2 YYEEEE. This CDR3 spans 15 amino acids. The V segment lost 4 bases and the J segment 7 bases; nucleotides outside the gene matches: 6. The CDR3 sequence: CASSQTGTGNSPLHF. Here the CDR3 DNA reads TGTGCCAGCAGCCAGACGGGGACAGGGAATTCACCCCTCCACTTT.

This sequence joins TRBV30 and TRBJ1-3; 9 positions match TRBD1. Per the germline V gene, CDR1 is GTSNPN and CDR2 is SVGIG (reference sequence). This CDR3 spans 14 amino acids. V lost 4 bases to trimming and J lost 7 bases; unmatched junction nucleotides: 8. CDR3 amino acids: CAWTRKQGANTIYF. CDR3 DNA sequence: TGTGCCTGGACAAGAAAACAGGGGGCGAACACCATATATTTT.

This sequence joins TRBV9 and TRBJ2-2; TRBD1 matches 7 bases. V shed 5 bases and J 7 bases; nucleotides not matched to a gene: 8. There are 14 residues in the CDR3. Per germline, CDR1 SGDLS and CDR2 YYNGEE. The CDR3 loop reads CASSPGQSLGELFF. The CDR3, as DNA: TGTGCCAGCAGTCCGGGACAGAGTCTCGGGGAGCTGTTTTTT.

In its sample, this clone was seen once. The J gene is TRBJ2-3, the V gene TRBV5-1, with 13 bases aligning to TRBD2. Germline V gives CDR1 SGHRS, CDR2 YFSETQ. This CDR3 is 17 amino acids long. Trimming removed 2 bases from V and 4 bases from J; junction bases left unmatched: 7. This chain's CDR3 is CASSFTGLAGVADTQYF. CDR3 sequence (DNA): TGCGCCAGCAGCTTTACAGGACTAGCGGGAGTCGCAGATACGCAGTATTTT.

The genes are TRBV27 and TRBJ2-7; 9 nucleotides line up with TRBD2. Germline CDR1 MNHEY, CDR2 SMNVEV (reference sequence). This CDR3 is 15 amino acids long. V lost 0 bases and J lost 4; bases outside the gene matches: 4. The CDR3 nucleotides are TGTGCCAGCAGTTTATCGACTAGCGGCGTATACGAGCAGTACTTC. Encoded protein: CASSLSTSGVYEQYF.

The J gene is TRBJ2-5, the V gene TRBV11-2; TRBD2 matches at 8 bases. Germline-derived CDR1 and CDR2 are SGHAT and FQNNGV. CDR3 length: 14 residues. The trim removed 0 bases at V and 4 bases at J, leaving 1 base unmatched. The chain's CDR3 is CASSLDAGGETQYF. Here the CDR3 DNA reads TGTGCCAGCAGCTTAGATGCGGGGGGAGAGACCCAGTACTTC.

The chain employs TRBV6-4 and TRBJ1-6; the D is unclear. Germline-derived CDR1 and CDR2 are MRHNA and SNTAGT. V lost 8 bases and J lost 0, with 5 bases in between. CDR3 length equals 13 residues. The CDR3 DNA is TGTGCCAGCCAGAACTCCTATAATTCACCCCTCCACTTT. Translation: CASQNSYNSPLHF.

J is TRBJ2-4 and V is TRBV12-2; the table's D call, TRBD2, has no DNA check behind it. TRBV12-2 is a pseudogene locus. CDR3 length: 17 residues. CDR3 nucleotides: TGTGCAAGTCGCTTATGGGTAAGACTGTTAGCCAAAAACATTCAGTACTTC. This codes for CASRLWVRLLAKNIQYF.

The chain uses TRBV2 and TRBJ2-7; maybe TRBD1 (6 bases). The CDR3 sequence is 15 residues long. Germline CDR1 SNHLY, CDR2 FYNNEI. The V gene lost 5 bases and the J gene lost 3 bases, with 17 bases spanning the gap. CDR3 loop: CASSTSGQTLYEQYF. CDR3 nucleotide sequence: TGTGCCAGCAGTACATCCGGACAGACCCTCTACGAGCAGTACTTC.

This clone showed up just a few times. J is TRBJ1-5 and V is TRBV4-1; D is possibly TRBD1 (5 bases). The CDR3 has 15 amino acids. Trimming stripped 0 bases from V and 7 bases from J, with 13 bases between. Looked up from germline, CDR1 is MGHRA and CDR2 is YSYEKL. CDR3 bases: TGCGCCAGCAGCCAAGATGGGGGGGTAGAACAGCCCCAGCATTTT. Encoded protein: CASSQDGGVEQPQHF.

The CDR3 region is CASSQVSGFMGNTGELFF. The CDR3 DNA is TGTGCCAGCAGCCAAGTCTCCGGGTTCATGGGGAACACCGGGGAGCTGTTTTTT. The chain employs TRBV14 and TRBJ2-2, with no clear D. The CDR3 has 18 residues. The V and J ends lost 1 base and 1 base respectively, with 16 bases between them. Per the germline V gene, CDR1 is SGHDN and CDR2 is FVKESK.

CDR3 coding DNA: TGTGCCAGCAGTGGTAGCGGGACGGAGACCCAGTACTTC. Translation: CASSGSGTETQYF. The chain couples TRBV6-5 to TRBJ2-5, with 8 bases aligning to TRBD2. Germline V gives CDR1 MNHEY, CDR2 SVGAGI. This CDR3 comprises 13 residues. V dropped 5 bases and J dropped 5; count of bases not matched to a gene: 4.

The chain has TRBV28 and TRBJ2-7, with TRBD2 identical over 8 bases. Germline CDR1 MDHEN, CDR2 SYDVKM. The CDR3 runs to 15 residues. V lost 5 bases to trimming and J lost 0 bases; unmatched junction nucleotides: 6. CDR3 coding DNA: TGTGCCAGCAGTCTCACAGGGACTAGCTCCTACGAGCAGTACTTC. It codes for CASSLTGTSSYEQYF.

The rearrangement joins TRBV4-1 to TRBJ1-6; maybe TRBD1 (5 bases). The V and J ends lost 0 bases and 7 bases respectively, with 10 bases between them. CDR1 is MGHRA, CDR2 YSYEKL, per germline. This CDR3 has 15 residues. The CDR3 is CASSQEGPQNSPLHF. The CDR3 nucleotides are TGCGCCAGCAGCCAAGAGGGGCCGCAGAATTCACCCCTCCACTTT.

CDR3 sequence (DNA): TGTGCCAGCAGTTACTCACAGGGGCTCCAAAACATTCAGTACTTC. It encodes CASSYSQGLQNIQYF. This sequence joins TRBV6-6 and TRBJ2-4; 7 bases are shared with TRBD1. Germline trimming cut 0 bases from V and 5 bases from J; bases unmatched to any gene: 4. The V gene's germline CDR1 is MNHNY and CDR2 SVGAGI (reference sequence). This CDR3 comprises 15 residues.

This clone was counted once. This chain uses TRBV6-6 with TRBJ2-3, with TRBD1 matching 9 bases. CDR1 and CDR2 from the germline V gene are MNHNY and SVGAGI (reference sequence). With V trimmed by 6 bases and J by 5 bases, 12 bases remained unmatched. The CDR3 runs 16 residues. The chain's CDR3 is CASSTSGTGSVDTQYF. The CDR3 coding sequence is TGTGCCAGCAGCACCTCGGGGACAGGGTCTGTAGATACGCAGTATTTT.

This sequence joins TRBV7-9 and TRBJ2-3, with 10 bases fitting TRBD1. The trim removed 3 bases at V and 3 bases at J, leaving 6 bases unmatched. Germline CDR1 reads SEHNR; CDR2 reads FQNEAQ (reference sequence). CDR3 length: 16 amino acids. The DNA of the CDR3 is TGTGCCAGCAGCTTCGGGACAGGGGTTGGGACAGATACGCAGTATTTT. This translates into CASSFGTGVGTDTQYF.

V usage is TRBV5-1 and J usage is TRBJ2-7, with 9 positions matching TRBD2. The CDR3 has 15 residues. Germline V gene lookup returns CDR1 SGHRS and CDR2 YFSETQ. V gave up 5 bases and J gave up 7 bases; unmatched junction bases: 13. The DNA for the CDR3 is TGCGCCAGCAGTGAAGGTAGCGGGGGCGCGGGGGAGCAGTACTTC. Translation: CASSEGSGGAGEQYF.

This sequence joins TRBV5-1 and TRBJ2-3, with 8 positions matching TRBD1. The CDR3 totals 14 residues. Unmatched junction bases numbered 5, after V lost 7 bases and J lost 1 base. Per the germline V gene, CDR1 is SGHRS and CDR2 is YFSETQ. This CDR3 is CASQRGQGTDTQYF. The CDR3 coding sequence is TGCGCCAGCCAACGGGGACAGGGCACAGATACGCAGTATTTT.

The sample holds a few counts of this clone. The chain combines TRBV19 with TRBJ2-6; unclear D gene. The V end lost 3 bases, the J end lost 1 base, and 7 bases lay between the germline ends. Looked up from germline, CDR1 is LNHDA and CDR2 is SQIVND (reference sequence). The CDR3 loop spans 15 amino acids. This CDR3 reads CASSIGLSGANVLTF. For the CDR3, the DNA is TGTGCCAGTAGTATTGGTCTATCTGGGGCCAACGTCCTGACTTTC. Combining the CDR3 with reference TRBV19 and TRBJ2-6 gives the whole variable domain DGGITQSPKYLFRKEGQNVTLSCEQNLNHDAMYWYRQDPGQGLRLIYYSQIVNDFQKGDIAEGYSVSREKKESFPLTVTSAQKNPTAFYLCASSIGLSGANVLTFGAGSRLTVL.

The gene calls are TRBV7-2 and TRBJ2-6, with a weak D call TRBD1 (6 bases). Germline-derived CDR1 and CDR2 are SGHTA and FQGNSA. There are 16 residues in the CDR3. The V gene lost 5 bases and the J gene lost 2 bases, with 13 bases spanning the gap. The CDR3 region has the DNA TGTGCCAGCAGCCCTTCTACAGGGACTGGGGCCAACGTCCTGACTTTC. It encodes CASSPSTGTGANVLTF.